This T cell receptor beta chain was sequenced in a study of early T cells in non-severe SARS-CoV-2 infection. TCRdb itself ran the 5' RACE reads through MiXCR, one entry per CDR3 protein. The table records some 62,000 distinct CDR3 sequences, 7% to 9.5% of them present only once. Germline V gene sequence: CDR1 LGHDT, CDR2 YNNKEL (reference sequence). The CDR3 is 16 residues long. Trimming pared 0 bases from V and 1 base from J, leaving 12 bases between. Sequencing used whole blood, obtained at baseline. This sequence originates from an adult who was a healthcare worker with PCR-confirmed SARS-CoV-2 infection or an uninfected control (not recorded which). V gene TRBV3-1 combines with J gene TRBJ1-1; D remains unclear. The CDR3 DNA reads as TGTGCCAGCAGCCAAGATTGGCGGGGTAGGAACACTGAAGCTTTCTTT. It yields the protein CASSQDWRGRNTEAFF.